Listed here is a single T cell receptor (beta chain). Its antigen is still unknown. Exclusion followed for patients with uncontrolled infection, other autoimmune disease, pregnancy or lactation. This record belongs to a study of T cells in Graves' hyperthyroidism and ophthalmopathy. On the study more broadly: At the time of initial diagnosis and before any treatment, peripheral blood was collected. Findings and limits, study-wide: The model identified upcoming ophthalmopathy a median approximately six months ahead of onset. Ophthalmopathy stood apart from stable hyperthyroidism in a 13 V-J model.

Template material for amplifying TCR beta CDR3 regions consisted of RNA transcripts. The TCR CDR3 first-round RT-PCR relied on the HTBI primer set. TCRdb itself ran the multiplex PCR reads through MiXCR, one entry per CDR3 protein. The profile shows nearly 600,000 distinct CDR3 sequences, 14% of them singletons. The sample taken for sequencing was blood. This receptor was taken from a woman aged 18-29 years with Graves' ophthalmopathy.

Here the CDR3 DNA reads TGCGCCAGCAGCCAAGATCGAACGACAGGGTTGCGACACGAGCAGTACTTC. Encoded protein: CASSQDRTTGLRHEQYF. This chain uses TRBV4-3 with TRBJ2-7, with TRBD1 matching over 7 bases. Trimming removed 0 bases from V and 5 bases from J; junction bases left unmatched: 13. The CDR3 spans 17 residues. Germline-derived CDR1 and CDR2 are LGHNA and YSLEER.